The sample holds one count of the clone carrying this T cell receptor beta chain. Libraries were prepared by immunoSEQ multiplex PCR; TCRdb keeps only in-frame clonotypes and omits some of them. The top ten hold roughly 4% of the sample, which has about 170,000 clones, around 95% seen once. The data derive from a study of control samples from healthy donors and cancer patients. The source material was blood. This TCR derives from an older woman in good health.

The CDR3 spells CASSGRAGYEQYF. The CDR3 region has the DNA TGTGCCTCGAGCGGGAGGGCAGGGTACGAGCAGTACTTC. The chain has TRBV7-9 and TRBJ2-7, with 10 bases that match TRBD2. Germline trimming cut 11 bases from V and 4 bases from J; bases unmatched to any gene: 8. Germline assignment: CDR1 SEHNR and CDR2 FQNEAQ (reference sequence). This CDR3 spans 13 amino acids.